The 10 T cell receptor beta chains listed next were all sequenced from one sample in a study of blood T cell repertoires in COVID-19. The method was immunoSEQ multiplex PCR; TCRdb's version includes in-frame clones alone and lacks a portion of them. The data hold roughly 70,000 clones, with about nine tenths observed a single time. The source material was peripheral blood. The receptor source for this set is a man aged 50-59 years with acute or convalescent COVID-19.

This chain links TRBV6-4 with TRBJ2-2; perhaps TRBD1 as D (6 bases). The V end lost 6 bases, the J end lost 6 bases, and 11 bases lay between the germline ends. Germline CDR1 MRHNA, CDR2 SNTAGT. The CDR3 sequence is 13 residues long. CDR3 nucleotides: TGTGCCAGCAGCGCCACAGGGTCCGGGGAGCTGTTTTTT. Translation: CASSATGSGELFF.

V is TRBV7-9 and J is TRBJ2-1; maybe TRBD1 (6 bases). Per germline, CDR1 SEHNR and CDR2 FQNEAQ (reference sequence). CDR3 length: 14 residues. V dropped 5 bases and J dropped 4 bases, with 12 bases sitting between them. CDR3 sequence reads: CASSNTGFYNEQFF. CDR3 coding DNA: TGTGCCAGCAGCAATACAGGGTTTTACAATGAGCAGTTCTTC.

The DNA for the CDR3 is TGTGCCAGCAGCTTAACAGCGGGAGGAGGCACCGGGGAGCTGTTTTTT. Its translation: CASSLTAGGGTGELFF. V gene TRBV7-2 combines with J gene TRBJ2-2, with 9 positions matching TRBD2. This CDR3 region has 16 residues. Trimming removed 2 bases from V and 4 bases from J; junction bases left unmatched: 5. Germline CDR1 reads SGHTA; CDR2 reads FQGNSA.

The rearrangement links TRBV3-1 (or the pseudogene TRBV3-2) to TRBJ1-5, with D unclear. V was pared by 2 bases and J by 3 bases, with 5 bases between. This CDR3 spans 13 amino acids. Germline V lookup: CDR1 LGHDT, CDR2 YNNKEL (reference sequence). CDR3 bases: TGTGCCAGCAGCCAATATCCCAATCAGCCCCAGCATTTT. It translates to CASSQYPNQPQHF.

This rearrangement joins TRBV5-1 to TRBJ2-4; TRBD2 is a possible D gene (5 bases). Germline CDR1 reads SGHRS; CDR2 reads YFSETQ. This CDR3 is 15 amino acids long. V shed 4 bases and J shed 5 bases, with 16 bases lying between them. The CDR3 region is CASSRGSGNQNIQYF. The CDR3, as DNA: TGCGCCAGCAGCCGGGGTTCGGGAAACCAAAACATTCAGTACTTC.

V and J are TRBV6-2 or TRBV6-3 and TRBJ2-1; 8 positions agree with TRBD1. J gave up 8 bases and V 0 bases, and 9 bases lay outside the gene matches. This CDR3 is 16 amino acids long. The germline V gene has CDR1 MNHEY and CDR2 SVGEGT. This CDR3 reads CASSYSGRTGMDEQFF. The CDR3, as DNA: TGTGCCAGCAGTTACTCCGGTAGGACAGGGATGGATGAGCAGTTCTTC.

This rearrangement joins TRBV5-5 to TRBJ1-1; 8 bases line up with TRBD1. The CDR3 length is 16 residues. Germline V gene data show CDR1 as SGHKS and CDR2 as YYEKEE (reference sequence). Germline trimming cut 4 bases from V and 5 bases from J; bases unmatched to any gene: 13. This CDR3 reads CASSPPIAGGSTEAFF. The CDR3 DNA reads as TGTGCCAGCAGCCCTCCCATTGCAGGGGGCTCAACTGAAGCTTTCTTT.

This clone was counted only a few times. This sequence joins TRBV7-2 and TRBJ2-7; TRBD1 agrees at 7 bases. Germline assignment: CDR1 SGHTA and CDR2 FQGNSA. V trimming: 1 base; J trimming: 3 bases; junction bases outside the gene matches: 9. The CDR3 totals 16 residues. In DNA form, the CDR3 reads TGTGCCAGCAGCTTAGACCCTGCGACAGGGTACTACGAGCAGTACTTC. It translates to CASSLDPATGYYEQYF. The full variable domain, its missing parts supplied by reference TRBV7-2 and TRBJ2-7, is GAGVSQSPSNKVTEKGKDVELRCDPISGHTALYWYRQSLGQGLEFLIYFQGNSAPDKSGLPSDRFSAERTGGSVSTLTIQRTQQEDSAVYLCASSLDPATGYYEQYFGPGTRLTVT.

This chain links TRBV7-8 with TRBJ2-3; D might be TRBD2 (6 bases). Between the trimmed V and J ends, which lost 3 bases and 3 bases, there was a span of 10 bases. Germline CDR1 SGHVS, CDR2 FQNEAQ. This CDR3 has 14 amino acids. CDR3 amino acids: CASSFGGTTDTQYF. CDR3 nucleotide sequence: TGTGCCAGCAGCTTTGGGGGGACTACAGATACGCAGTATTTT.

The J gene is TRBJ1-4, the V gene TRBV28; D remains ambiguous. V lost 5 bases to trimming and J lost 13 bases, with 14 bases between them. The CDR3 length is 12 residues. The V gene's germline CDR1 is MDHEN and CDR2 SYDVKM. The CDR3 DNA sequence: TGTGCCAGCAGTCCCCGCCCGCCAGGACTGTTTTTT. This sequence encodes CASSPRPPGLFF.